A selection of T cell receptor beta chains follows, all from one sample in a study of blood T cell repertoires in COVID-19. Profiling relied on immunoSEQ multiplex PCR, and the TCRdb table lists in-frame clones only, not all of them. The sample lists 280,000 or so clones, roughly nine tenths occurring once. The sequenced material came from PBMCs or T cells enriched from blood (not recorded which). These receptors all come from a woman in her forties or fifties who had been exposed to COVID-19. Each CDR3 is given without its conserved first and last residue. The order of the fields is J gene, clone size, V gene, CDR3 protein. Clone size appears in some rows only: once, few, many, or a class for an expanded clone.

TRBJ1-1 NA TRBV7-8 ASSYREGAEAEAF
TRBJ2-1 NA TRBV29-1 SGGTSGGNEQF
TRBJ1-2 NA TRBV3-1/TRBV3-2 ASSQRTGGVRGYT
TRBJ2-3 NA TRBV7-2 ASSTKDRGNADTQY
TRBJ2-7 NA TRBV9 ASSVGDRGTEQY
TRBJ1-2 NA TRBV4-1 ASSQPTGKYGYT
TRBJ1-5 NA TRBV4-1 ASSQDTGRVSQPQH
TRBJ1-1 NA TRBV6-5 ASGTGEMNTEAF
TRBJ1-1 few TRBV28 ASSLSGMNTEAF
TRBJ1-2 NA TRBV5-4 ASSFPGGGYT
TRBJ1-2 NA TRBV27 ASSFPGSYGYT
TRBJ2-7 once TRBV28 ASSPWRQSSYEQY
TRBJ1-5 NA TRBV11-3 ASSLVQGEQGMQPQH
TRBJ1-5 once TRBV7-9 ASSLTGSQPQH
TRBJ1-5 NA TRBV11-2 ASSLDRWGNQPQH
TRBJ2-7 NA TRBV4-2 ASSQDQNRLAGLQY
TRBJ1-4 NA TRBV30 AWSIKTGSVGKLF
TRBJ2-1 NA TRBV7-9 ASSLERGLDNEQF
TRBJ1-6 NA TRBV28 ASSYPSTGVNYNSPLH
TRBJ2-3 NA TRBV7-9 ASSLELGREAQY
TRBJ1-5 NA TRBV5-4 ASSLQGRNQPQH
TRBJ1-5 NA TRBV5-6 ASSGGTGSNQPQH
TRBJ1-6 few TRBV7-9 ASSSEGPYSPLH
TRBJ2-1 NA TRBV5-6 ASSKRSLAGINNEQF
TRBJ2-5 NA TRBV2 ASSEGGETQY